The 3 T cell receptor beta chains below were found in one sample sequenced in a study of regulatory T cells in long-lasting Graves disease. CDR3-region Arm-PCR and iRepertoire HTBI primers produced the TCR beta libraries. TCRdb reprocessed the multiplex PCR reads with MiXCR, giving one entry per CDR3 protein. The sample yields about 320,000 distinct CDR3 sequences, 18% seen once. The time point: newly diagnosed GD, antithyroid drugs for less than 3 months. RNA extracted from PBMCs served as the sequencing template. The sequencing here drew on peripheral blood mononuclear cells (PBMCs), taken at new diagnosis, from a patient treated with antithyroid drugs. The receptors shown here come from a female donor with Graves disease.

This clonotype appeared many times. The CDR3 sequence is CAISESGQSMLAFF. CDR3 nucleotides: TGTGCCATCAGTGAGTCAGGACAGTCGATGTTAGCTTTCTTT. This chain links TRBV10-3 with TRBJ1-1; maybe TRBD1 (6 bases). Germline V gene lookup returns CDR1 ENHRY and CDR2 SYGVKD. The CDR3 spans 14 residues. Trimming cost V 0 bases and J 10 bases, with 15 bases left between them.

This clonotype appeared a few times. Written as DNA, the CDR3 is TGTGCCAGCAAACCGGGACTAGCGGGGCCTTACAATGAGCAGTTCTTC. This gives the protein CASKPGLAGPYNEQFF. The chain carries TRBV12-3 or TRBV12-4 and TRBJ2-1; 13 bases map to TRBD2. The ends lost 7 bases at V and 4 bases at J; junction bases unmatched: 7. CDR3 length: 16 residues.

This clonotype has ten or more counts. V gene TRBV18 combines with J gene TRBJ1-4; no clear D. Trimming left V 3 bases short and J 4 bases short, with 9 bases between. CDR1 and CDR2 from the germline V gene are KGHSH and LQKENI. This CDR3 comprises 14 residues. The CDR3 nucleotides are TGTGCCAGCTCACCGACGCCGTATAATGAAAAACTGTTTTTT. It is translated as CASSPTPYNEKLFF.